This T cell receptor beta chain was sequenced during a study of T cells in Graves' hyperthyroidism and ophthalmopathy. Findings and caveats of the study: Ophthalmopathy stood apart from stable hyperthyroidism in a 13 V-J model.

This clonotype was seen only a few times. The target antigen is unknown. Clinical symptoms, serum thyroxine, TRAb, thyroid ultrasound and orbital computed tomography established diagnosis. Amplification yielded TCR beta CDR3 regions, with RNA transcripts as the source. In the first-round RT-PCR of the TCR CDR3, the HTBI primer set was used. TCRdb recomputed calls from the multiplex PCR reads with MiXCR, one row per CDR3 protein. The repertoire holds about half a million distinct CDR3 sequences, with roughly 15% as singletons. J lost 3 bases, V lost 7 bases, and 12 bases had no gene match. The CDR3 is made up of 16 amino acids. Germline lookup yields CDR1 LNHDA and CDR2 SQIVND (reference sequence).

The sequencing sample was made of blood. The rearrangement links TRBV19 to TRBJ1-5, with TRBD1 identical over 7 bases. This receptor was obtained from a woman in her thirties with Graves' ophthalmopathy. CDR3 amino acids: CASTPGIGGYNQPQHF. The CDR3 DNA is TGTGCCAGTACCCCAGGGATAGGGGGCTACAATCAGCCCCAGCATTTT.